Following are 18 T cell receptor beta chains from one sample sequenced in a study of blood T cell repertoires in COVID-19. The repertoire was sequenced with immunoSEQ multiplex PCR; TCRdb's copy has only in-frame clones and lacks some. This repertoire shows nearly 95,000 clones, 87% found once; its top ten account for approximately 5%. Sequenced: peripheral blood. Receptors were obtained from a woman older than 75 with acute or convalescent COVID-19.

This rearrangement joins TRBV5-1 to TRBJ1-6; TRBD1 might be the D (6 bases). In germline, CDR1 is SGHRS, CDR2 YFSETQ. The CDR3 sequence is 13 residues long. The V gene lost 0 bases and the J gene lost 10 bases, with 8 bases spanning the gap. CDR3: CASSLAGASPLHF. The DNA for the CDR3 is TGCGCCAGCAGCTTGGCAGGGGCGTCACCCCTCCACTTT.

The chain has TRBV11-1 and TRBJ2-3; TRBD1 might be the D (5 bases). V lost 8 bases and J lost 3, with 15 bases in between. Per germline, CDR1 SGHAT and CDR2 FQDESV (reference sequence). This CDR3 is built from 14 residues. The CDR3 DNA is TGTGCCAGCGTTCAGCAGGGATTGACAGATACGCAGTATTTT. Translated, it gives CASVQQGLTDTQYF.

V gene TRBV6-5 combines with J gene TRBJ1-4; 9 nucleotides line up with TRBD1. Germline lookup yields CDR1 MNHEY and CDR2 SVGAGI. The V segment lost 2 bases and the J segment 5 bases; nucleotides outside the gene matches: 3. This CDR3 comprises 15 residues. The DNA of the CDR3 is TGTGCCAGCAGTTACATCGGGACAGGGAATGAAAAACTGTTTTTT. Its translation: CASSYIGTGNEKLFF.

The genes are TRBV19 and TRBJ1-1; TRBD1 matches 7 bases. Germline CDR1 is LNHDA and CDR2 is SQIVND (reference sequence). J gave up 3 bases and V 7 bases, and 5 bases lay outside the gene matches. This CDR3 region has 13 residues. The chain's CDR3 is CASTPTGYTEAFF. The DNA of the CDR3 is TGTGCCAGTACCCCGACAGGGTACACTGAAGCTTTCTTT.

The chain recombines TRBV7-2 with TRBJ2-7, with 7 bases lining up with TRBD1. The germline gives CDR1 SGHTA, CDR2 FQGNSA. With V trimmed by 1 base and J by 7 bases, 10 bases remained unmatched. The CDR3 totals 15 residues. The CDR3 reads CASSLDGDRGREQYF. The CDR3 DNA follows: TGTGCCAGCAGCTTAGATGGGGACAGAGGAAGGGAGCAGTACTTC. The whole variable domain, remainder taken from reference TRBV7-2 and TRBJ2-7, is GAGVSQSPSNKVTEKGKDVELRCDPISGHTALYWYRQSLGQGLEFLIYFQGNSAPDKSGLPSDRFSAERTGGSVSTLTIQRTQQEDSAVYLCASSLDGDRGREQYFGPGTRLTVT.

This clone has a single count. The CDR3: CASSFAGGLAGGLDRNEQFF. CDR3 sequence (DNA): TGTGCCAGCAGCTTTGCCGGGGGACTAGCGGGGGGCCTCGATAGGAATGAGCAGTTCTTC. The chain uses TRBV12-1 and TRBJ2-1; TRBD2 was called by the table and not checked on the DNA. TRBV12-1 is a pseudogene locus. This CDR3 region has 20 residues.

In nucleotides, the CDR3 is TGTGCCAGTAGTATCCGGCCGGGGGGGCCAGATACGCAGTATTTT. It codes for CASSIRPGGPDTQYF. V usage is TRBV19 and J usage is TRBJ2-3, with 8 nucleotides matching TRBD2. Trimming removed 3 bases from V and 4 bases from J; junction bases left unmatched: 6. Looked up from germline, CDR1 is LNHDA and CDR2 is SQIVND (reference sequence). This CDR3 region has 15 residues.

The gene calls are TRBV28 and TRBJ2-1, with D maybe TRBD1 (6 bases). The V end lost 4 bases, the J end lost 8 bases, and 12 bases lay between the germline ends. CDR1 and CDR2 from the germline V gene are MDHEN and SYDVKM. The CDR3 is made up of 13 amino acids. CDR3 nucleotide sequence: TGTGCCAGCAGTTCAACAGGGTATCATGAGCAGTTCTTC. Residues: CASSSTGYHEQFF.

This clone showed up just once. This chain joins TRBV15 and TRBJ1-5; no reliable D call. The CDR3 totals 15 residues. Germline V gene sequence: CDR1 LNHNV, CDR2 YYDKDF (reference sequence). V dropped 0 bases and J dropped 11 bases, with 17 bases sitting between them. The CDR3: CATSREGSGLLTQHF. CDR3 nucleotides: TGTGCCACCAGCAGAGAGGGCTCAGGTCTGTTAACCCAGCATTTT. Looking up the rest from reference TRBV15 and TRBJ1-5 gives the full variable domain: DAMVIQNPRYQVTQFGKPVTLSCSQTLNHNVMYWYQQKSSQAPKLLFHYYDKDFNNEADTPDNFQSRRPNTSFCFLDIRSPGLGDTAMYLCATSREGSGLLTQHFGDGTRLSIL.

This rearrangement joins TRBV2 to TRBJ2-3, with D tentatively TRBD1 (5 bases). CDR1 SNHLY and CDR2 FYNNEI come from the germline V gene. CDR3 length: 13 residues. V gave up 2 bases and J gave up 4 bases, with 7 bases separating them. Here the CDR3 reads CASSEQGPDTQYF. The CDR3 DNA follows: TGTGCCAGCAGTGAACAGGGCCCAGATACGCAGTATTTT. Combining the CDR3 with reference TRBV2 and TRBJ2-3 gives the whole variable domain EPEVTQTPSHQVTQMGQEVILRCVPISNHLYFYWYRQILGQKVEFLVSFYNNEISEKSEIFDDQFSVERPDGSNFTLKIRSTKLEDSAMYFCASSEQGPDTQYFGPGTRLTVL.

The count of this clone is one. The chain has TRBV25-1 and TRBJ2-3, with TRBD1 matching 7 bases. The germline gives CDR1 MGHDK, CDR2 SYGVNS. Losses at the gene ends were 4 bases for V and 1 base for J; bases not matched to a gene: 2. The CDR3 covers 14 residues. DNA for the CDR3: TGTGCCAGCAGTGCCGACAGGGGCACAGATACGCAGTATTTT. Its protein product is CASSADRGTDTQYF. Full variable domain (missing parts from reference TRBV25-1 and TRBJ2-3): EADIYQTPRYLVIGTGKKITLECSQTMGHDKMYWYQQDPGMELHLIHYSYGVNSTEKGDLSSESTVSRIRTEHFPLTLESARPSHTSQYLCASSADRGTDTQYFGPGTRLTVL.

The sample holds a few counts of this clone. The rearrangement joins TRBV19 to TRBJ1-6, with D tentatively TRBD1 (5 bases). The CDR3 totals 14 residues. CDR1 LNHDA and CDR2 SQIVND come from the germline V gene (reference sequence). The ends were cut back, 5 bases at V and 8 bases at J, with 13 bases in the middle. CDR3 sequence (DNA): TGTGCCAGTAGTTCGGGACTGAGGGATTCACCCCTCCACTTT. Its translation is CASSSGLRDSPLHF.

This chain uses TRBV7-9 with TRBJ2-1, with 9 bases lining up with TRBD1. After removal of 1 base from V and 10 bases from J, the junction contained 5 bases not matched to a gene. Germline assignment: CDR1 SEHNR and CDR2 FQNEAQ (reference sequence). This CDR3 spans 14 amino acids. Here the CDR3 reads CASSLGQGVREQFF. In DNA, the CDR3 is TGTGCCAGCAGCTTAGGACAGGGGGTGAGGGAGCAGTTCTTC. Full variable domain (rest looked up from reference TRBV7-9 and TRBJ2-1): DTGVSQNPRHKITKRGQNVTFRCDPISEHNRLYWYRQTLGQGPEFLTYFQNEAQLEKSRLLSDRFSAERPKGSFSTLEIQRTEQGDSAMYLCASSLGQGVREQFFGPGTRLTVL.

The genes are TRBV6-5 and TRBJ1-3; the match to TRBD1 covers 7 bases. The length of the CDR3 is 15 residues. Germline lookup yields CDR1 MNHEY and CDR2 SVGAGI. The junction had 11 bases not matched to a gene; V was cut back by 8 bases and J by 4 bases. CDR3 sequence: CASRAATGQGNTIYF. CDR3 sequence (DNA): TGTGCCAGCCGAGCCGCGACAGGGCAAGGAAACACCATATATTTT.

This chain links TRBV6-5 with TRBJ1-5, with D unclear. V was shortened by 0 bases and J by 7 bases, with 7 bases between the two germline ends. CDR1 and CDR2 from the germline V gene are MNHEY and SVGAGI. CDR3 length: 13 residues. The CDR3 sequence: CASSYSTGQPQHF. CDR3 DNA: TGTGCCAGCAGTTACTCGACCGGGCAGCCCCAGCATTTT.

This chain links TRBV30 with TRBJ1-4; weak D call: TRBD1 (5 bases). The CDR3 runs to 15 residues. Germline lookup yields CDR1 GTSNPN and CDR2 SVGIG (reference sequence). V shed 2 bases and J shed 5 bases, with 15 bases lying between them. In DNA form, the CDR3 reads TGTGCCTGGAGTCCCCGAAGGACAATGAATGAAAAACTGTTTTTT. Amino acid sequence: CAWSPRRTMNEKLFF.

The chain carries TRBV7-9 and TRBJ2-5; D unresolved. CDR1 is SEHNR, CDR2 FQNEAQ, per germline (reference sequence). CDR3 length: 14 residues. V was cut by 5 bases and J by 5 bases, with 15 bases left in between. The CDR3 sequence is CASSPFALEETQYF. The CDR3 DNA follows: TGTGCCAGCAGCCCCTTCGCCCTAGAGGAGACCCAGTACTTC.

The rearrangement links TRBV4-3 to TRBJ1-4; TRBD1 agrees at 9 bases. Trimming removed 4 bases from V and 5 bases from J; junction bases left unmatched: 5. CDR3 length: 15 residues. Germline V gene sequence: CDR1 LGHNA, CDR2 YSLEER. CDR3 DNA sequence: TGCGCCAGCAGCCCCCGGGGACAGGGAAATGAAAAACTGTTTTTT. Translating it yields CASSPRGQGNEKLFF.